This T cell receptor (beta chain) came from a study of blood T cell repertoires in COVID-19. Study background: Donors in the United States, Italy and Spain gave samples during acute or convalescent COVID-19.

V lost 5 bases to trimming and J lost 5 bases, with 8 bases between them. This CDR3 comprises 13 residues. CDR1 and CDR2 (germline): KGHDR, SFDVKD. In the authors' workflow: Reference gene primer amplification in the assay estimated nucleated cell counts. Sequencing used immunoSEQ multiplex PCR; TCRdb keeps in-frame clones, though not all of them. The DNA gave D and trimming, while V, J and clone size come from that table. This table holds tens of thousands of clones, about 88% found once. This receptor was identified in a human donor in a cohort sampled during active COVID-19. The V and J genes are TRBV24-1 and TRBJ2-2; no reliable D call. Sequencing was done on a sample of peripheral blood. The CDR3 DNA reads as TGTGCCACCAGTGTGGAGTGGACCGGGGAGCTGTTTTTT. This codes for CATSVEWTGELFF.